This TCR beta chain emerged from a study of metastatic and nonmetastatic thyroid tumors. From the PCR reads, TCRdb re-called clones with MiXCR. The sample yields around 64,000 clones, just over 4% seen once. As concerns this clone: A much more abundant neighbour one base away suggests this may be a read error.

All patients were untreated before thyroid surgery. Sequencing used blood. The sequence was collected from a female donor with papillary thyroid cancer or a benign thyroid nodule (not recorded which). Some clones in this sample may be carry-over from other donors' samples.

In nucleotides, the CDR3 is TGCAGCGTTGAAAGGGGGTCCGCAGATACGCAGTATTTT. It codes for CSVERGSADTQYF. The chain has TRBV29-1 and TRBJ2-3; the D gene is possibly TRBD1 (6 bases). With 2 bases removed from V and 4 bases from J, the gap between germline ends came to 10 bases. The germline V gene encodes CDR1 SQVTM and CDR2 ANQGSEA. The CDR3 is made up of 13 amino acids.